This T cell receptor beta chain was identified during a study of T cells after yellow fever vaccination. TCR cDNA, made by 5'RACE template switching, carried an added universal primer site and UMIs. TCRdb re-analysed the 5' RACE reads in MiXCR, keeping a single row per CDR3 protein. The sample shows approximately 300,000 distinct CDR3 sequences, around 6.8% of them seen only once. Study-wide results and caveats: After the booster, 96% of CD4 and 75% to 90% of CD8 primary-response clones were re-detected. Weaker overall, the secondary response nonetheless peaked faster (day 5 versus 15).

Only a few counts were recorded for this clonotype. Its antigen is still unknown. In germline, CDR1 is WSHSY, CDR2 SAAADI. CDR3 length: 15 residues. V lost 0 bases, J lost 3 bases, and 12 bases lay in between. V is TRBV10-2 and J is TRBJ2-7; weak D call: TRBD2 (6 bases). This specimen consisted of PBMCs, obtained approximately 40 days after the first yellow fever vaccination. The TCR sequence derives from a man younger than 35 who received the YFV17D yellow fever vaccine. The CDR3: CASSESGAGSYEQYF. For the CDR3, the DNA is TGCGCCAGCAGTGAGTCGGGTGCGGGGAGCTACGAGCAGTACTTC.